Each of the 5 T cell receptor beta chains below was sequenced from the same sample in a study of sequential checkpoint blockade in melanoma. Treatment denoted: randomized to nivolumab then ipilimumab (arm A) or the reverse (arm B). The protocol was immunoSEQ multiplex PCR, while the TCRdb copy is restricted to in-frame clones and leaves out a portion. The sample records 9,500 to 15,000 clones, around 85% being singletons. Sample: CD8+ T cells sorted from blood (inferred from file names), taken from a patient given nivolumab and ipilimumab in sequence. These TCRs come from a human donor with melanoma.

The chain uses TRBV27 and TRBJ1-3; TRBD1 agrees at 9 bases. J was trimmed by 0 bases and V by 6 bases; bases with no gene match: 3. This CDR3 has 15 amino acids. Germline V gives CDR1 MNHEY, CDR2 SMNVEV (reference sequence). This CDR3 is CASSGQGISGNTIYF. CDR3 in DNA: TGTGCCAGCAGCGGACAGGGGATCTCTGGAAACACCATATATTTT.

This clone turned up a few times. The chain employs TRBV7-9 and TRBJ1-2; D call uncertain. Trimming pared 7 bases from V and 4 bases from J, leaving 13 bases between. The CDR3 sequence is 13 residues long. Germline CDR1 and CDR2: SEHNR and FQNEAQ (reference sequence). CDR3 sequence: CASKPNGPYGYTF. Written as DNA, the CDR3 is TGTGCCAGCAAACCTAATGGGCCCTATGGCTACACCTTC.

This clone showed up just once. The chain carries TRBV7-9 and TRBJ2-5; D may be TRBD2 (5 bases). The V and J ends lost 2 bases and 5 bases respectively, with 12 bases between them. The CDR3 loop spans 14 amino acids. Germline lookup yields CDR1 SEHNR and CDR2 FQNEAQ (reference sequence). CDR3: CASSLRETWETQYF. CDR3 coding DNA: TGTGCCAGCAGCTTAAGGGAGACGTGGGAGACCCAGTACTTC. The whole variable domain, filled in from reference TRBV7-9 and TRBJ2-5, reads DTGVSQNPRHKITKRGQNVTFRCDPISEHNRLYWYRQTLGQGPEFLTYFQNEAQLEKSRLLSDRFSAERPKGSFSTLEIQRTEQGDSAMYLCASSLRETWETQYFGPGTRLLVL.

The chain uses TRBV6-1 and TRBJ2-1; D may be TRBD1 (6 bases). Between the trimmed V and J ends, which lost 1 base and 0 bases, there was a span of 13 bases. This CDR3 has 17 residues. In germline, CDR1 is MNHNS, CDR2 SASEGT. The CDR3 nucleotides read TGTGCCAGCAGTGAAGAAAGGGGGAGAAGCTCCTACAATGAGCAGTTCTTC. It codes for CASSEERGRSSYNEQFF.

The chain is built from TRBV7-2 and TRBJ2-3; tentative D call: TRBD1 (5 bases). CDR1 and CDR2 from the germline V gene are SGHTA and FQGNSA. This CDR3 has 15 amino acids. With 5 bases removed from V and 7 bases from J, the gap between germline ends came to 19 bases. The CDR3 DNA reads as TGTGCCAGCAGCCCGAGCAGGGTGCTCCTACATACGCAGTATTTT. Translating gives CASSPSRVLLHTQYF. The complete variable domain, with remaining parts taken from reference TRBV7-2 and TRBJ2-3, reads GAGVSQSPSNKVTEKGKDVELRCDPISGHTALYWYRQSLGQGLEFLIYFQGNSAPDKSGLPSDRFSAERTGGSVSTLTIQRTQQEDSAVYLCASSPSRVLLHTQYFGPGTRLTVL.